Below, 18 T cell receptor beta chains from the same sample are listed, as sequenced in a study of human T cells and chemical hapten exposure. TCRdb redid the calling of the RACE reads with MiXCR, one entry per CDR3 protein. The sample lists roughly 130,000 distinct CDR3 sequences, about 11% occurring once. Time point denoted: patch test 3, about 24 weeks after DPC sensitization. Treatment of the sample: therapeutic diphenylcyclopropenone sensitization with weekly scalp DPC. This material consisted of whole blood, taken in connection with sensitization to the hapten diphenylcyclopropenone (DPC). The receptors originated from a woman in her forties or fifties with alopecia areata. Some clones in this sample may be carry-over from other donors' samples.

This sequence joins TRBV10-3 and TRBJ1-6; D possibly corresponds to TRBD1 (5 bases). V lost 8 bases and J lost 6, with 11 bases in between. The CDR3 has 13 amino acids. Germline-derived CDR1 and CDR2 are ENHRY and SYGVKD. In nucleotides, the CDR3 is TGTGCCATCGGGGGGACTGGTAATTCACCCCTCCACTTT. It codes for CAIGGTGNSPLHF.

In this sample, this clonotype turned up a few times. The chain combines TRBV5-1 with TRBJ1-1, with D unclear. The CDR3 runs to 13 residues. V was pared by 3 bases and J by 8 bases, with 14 bases between. Germline CDR1 reads SGHRS; CDR2 reads YFSETQ. CDR3 loop: CASSSPGTPEAFF. The DNA for the CDR3 is TGCGCCAGCAGCTCCCCCGGTACCCCCGAAGCTTTCTTT. Filled out from reference TRBV5-1 and TRBJ1-1, the complete variable domain reads KAGVTQTPRYLIKTRGQQVTLSCSPISGHRSVSWYQQTPGQGLQFLFEYFSETQRNKGNFPGRFSGRQFSNSRSEMNVSTLELGDSALYLCASSSPGTPEAFFGQGTRLTVV.

The chain uses TRBV4-2 and TRBJ2-5; TRBD1 is a possible D gene (6 bases). The germline V gene has CDR1 LGHNA and CDR2 YNFKEQ. Trimming removed 3 bases from V and 2 bases from J, with 19 bases in between. The CDR3 covers 17 residues. CDR3 in amino acids: CASSHPRTDRSQETQYF. Written as DNA, the CDR3 is TGTGCCAGCAGCCACCCCCGAACCGACAGGAGTCAAGAGACCCAGTACTTC.

The chain uses TRBV7-2 and TRBJ1-5, with D hard to call. V gave up 1 base and J gave up 7 bases, with 8 bases separating them. This CDR3 is 13 amino acids long. CDR1 SGHTA and CDR2 FQGNSA come from the germline V gene. DNA of the CDR3: TGTGCCAGCAGCTTAGGTGAGCGGCAGCCCCAGCATTTT. Its translation: CASSLGERQPQHF.

The rearrangement uses TRBV20-1 and TRBJ2-7, with D perhaps matching TRBD1 (6 bases). The CDR3 runs 15 residues. V gave up 1 base and J gave up 1 base, with 14 bases separating them. Germline CDR1 DFQATT, CDR2 SNEGSKA (reference sequence). DNA for the CDR3: TGCAGTGCTAGAGTGGGGGCAGGGATTTCCTACGAGCAGTACTTC. The encoded protein is CSARVGAGISYEQYF.

This clonotype showed up just a few times. The chain uses TRBV6-2 or TRBV6-3 and TRBJ1-1; TRBD1 might be the D (6 bases). V lost 2 bases, J lost 10 bases, and 14 bases lay in between. CDR3 length equals 13 residues. Germline lookup yields CDR1 MNHEY and CDR2 SVGEGT. CDR3 sequence: CASSYTGGSAAFF. CDR3 sequence (DNA): TGTGCCAGCAGTTACACGGGGGGCTCGGCAGCTTTCTTT.

This clonotype was seen at least ten times. The V call is TRBV29-1, the J call TRBJ1-1; 8 bases map to TRBD1. Germline V gives CDR1 SQVTM, CDR2 ANQGSEA. The CDR3 totals 11 residues. V lost 7 bases and J lost 4; bases outside the gene matches: 2. CDR3 in amino acids: CSAGGGTEAFF. The CDR3 region has the DNA TGCAGCGCAGGGGGCGGCACTGAAGCTTTCTTT.

This clonotype was seen a handful of times. The CDR3 DNA follows: TGTGCCACCCGATTGGGCCGGCCGTCGGACAATGAGCAGTTCTTC. This codes for CATRLGRPSDNEQFF. The gene calls are TRBV24-1 and TRBJ2-1; D remains unclear. This CDR3 is 15 amino acids long. Germline V lookup: CDR1 KGHDR, CDR2 SFDVKD. Trimming stripped 9 bases from V and 5 bases from J, with 19 bases between.

This chain connects TRBV7-2 to TRBJ2-3; 8 bases agree with TRBD2. Germline assignment: CDR1 SGHTA and CDR2 FQGNSA. This CDR3 comprises 16 residues. The trim removed 0 bases at V and 1 base at J, leaving 3 bases unmatched. The CDR3 DNA reads as TGTGCCAGCAGCTTAGCTCCGGGAGGGGGCACAGATACGCAGTATTTT. Amino acids: CASSLAPGGGTDTQYF.

The chain couples TRBV12-3 or TRBV12-4 to TRBJ2-2, with 10 bases fitting TRBD1. With 6 bases clipped from V and 4 bases from J, the junction kept 8 bases outside the gene matches. The CDR3 is 16 residues long. The CDR3 loop is CASRPGQGLGTGELFF. In DNA, the CDR3 is TGTGCCAGCAGACCGGGACAGGGGTTAGGCACCGGGGAGCTGTTTTTT.

This clonotype has a handful of counts. The chain has TRBV2 and TRBJ1-4; D ambiguous. The CDR3 has 14 amino acids. Germline-derived CDR1 and CDR2 are SNHLY and FYNNEI. V lost 2 bases and J 5 bases, leaving 9 bases between the germline ends. The CDR3 bases are TGTGCCAGCAGTGAATTAGGAAGGAATGAAAAACTGTTTTTT. This sequence encodes CASSELGRNEKLFF.

This clonotype was observed at least ten times. This chain uses TRBV12-3 or TRBV12-4 with TRBJ2-3; possible D gene TRBD2, 6 bases. V dropped 0 bases and J dropped 5 bases, with 9 bases sitting between them. This CDR3 contains 14 residues. The CDR3 nucleotides read TGTGCCAGCAGTTTAGCGGGGGGAGGAGATACGCAGTATTTT. This encodes CASSLAGGGDTQYF.

The CDR3 reads CASSYQMEGTEAFF. The CDR3 DNA sequence: TGTGCCAGCAGTTACCAGATGGAGGGAACTGAAGCTTTCTTT. The chain links TRBV6-6 to TRBJ1-1; no definite D call. The CDR3 is made up of 14 amino acids. The germline V gene encodes CDR1 MNHNY and CDR2 SVGAGI (reference sequence). The V and J ends lost 2 bases and 5 bases respectively, with 12 bases between them.

This clonotype was picked up a small number of times. The CDR3 DNA follows: TGTGCCAGCAGTTTGGCGCCCGCTAGCTTGGGTAATGAGCAGTTCTTC. Amino acids: CASSLAPASLGNEQFF. The V gene is TRBV2, the J gene TRBJ2-1, with D maybe TRBD2 (5 bases). CDR3 length: 16 amino acids. The V end lost 5 bases, the J end lost 7 bases, and 21 bases lay between the germline ends. CDR1 SNHLY and CDR2 FYNNEI come from the germline V gene.

This clonotype has a count of ten or more. The chain combines TRBV24-1 with TRBJ1-1, with D perhaps matching TRBD1 (5 bases). Trimming pared 4 bases from V and 11 bases from J, leaving 16 bases between. This CDR3 contains 13 residues. Germline lookup yields CDR1 KGHDR and CDR2 SFDVKD. The CDR3: CATSDSDRESAFF. The CDR3 nucleotides read TGTGCCACCAGTGACAGTGACAGAGAGTCCGCTTTCTTT.

V is TRBV3-1 and J is TRBJ2-2; D remains ambiguous. CDR1 LGHDT and CDR2 YNNKEL come from the germline V gene (reference sequence). V lost 1 base and J 8 bases, leaving 5 bases between the germline ends. There are 12 residues in the CDR3. The CDR3 nucleotides are TGTGCCAGCAGCCAAGGGGCAGGGGAGCTGTTTTTT. Translation: CASSQGAGELFF.

The rearrangement links TRBV7-9 to TRBJ2-3; D is possibly TRBD2 (5 bases). The CDR3 is 12 amino acids. V was shortened by 4 bases and J by 5 bases, with 7 bases between the two germline ends. Germline values: CDR1 SEHNR, CDR2 FQNEAQ (reference sequence). CDR3 DNA sequence: TGTGCCAGCAGCTCCGAGGGAGATACGCAGTATTTT. This gives the protein CASSSEGDTQYF.

The sample holds a few counts of this clonotype. The V and J genes are TRBV20-1 and TRBJ1-6, with no clear D. Deletions cut 6 bases from V and 0 bases from J, with 15 bases between. The germline V gene encodes CDR1 DFQATT and CDR2 SNEGSKA (reference sequence). This CDR3 contains 16 residues. This chain's CDR3 is CSARPRGSSYNSPLHF. CDR3 DNA sequence: TGCAGTGCCCGTCCACGTGGGAGCTCCTATAATTCACCCCTCCACTTT.